The 6 T cell receptor beta chains below were found in one sample sequenced in a study of T cells in Graves' hyperthyroidism and ophthalmopathy. TCR beta CDR3 region amplification was performed from RNA transcripts. Carried out on the TCR CDR3, a first-round RT-PCR used the HTBI primer set. Via MiXCR, TCRdb re-called the multiplex PCR reads, giving one row per CDR3 protein. Of about 710,000 distinct CDR3 sequences listed, 16% are singletons. Sequenced sample: blood. Receptors originate from a man between 18 and 29 years old with Graves' hyperthyroidism.

Many counts were recorded for this clonotype. The genes are TRBV3-1 and TRBJ2-3; 10 positions agree with TRBD2. CDR3 length equals 16 residues. Losses at the gene ends were 4 bases for V and 2 bases for J; bases not matched to a gene: 6. The germline V gene has CDR1 LGHDT and CDR2 YNNKEL (reference sequence). The CDR3 DNA is TGTGCCAGCAGCCCCCGGACTAGCGGATTCACAGATACGCAGTATTTT. Translating gives CASSPRTSGFTDTQYF.

This clonotype was seen a few times. The CDR3 sequence: CSVRTGGEQYF. The CDR3 nucleotides are TGCAGCGTTCGGACAGGGGGCGAGCAGTACTTC. The chain joins TRBV29-1 to TRBJ2-7, with TRBD1 matching 10 bases. This CDR3 contains 11 residues. V lost 5 bases, J lost 6 bases, and 1 base stayed unmatched. The V gene's germline CDR1 is SQVTM and CDR2 ANQGSEA.

This chain links TRBV9 with TRBJ2-2; 12 bases map to TRBD2. This CDR3 has 17 amino acids. Germline CDR1 reads SGDLS; CDR2 reads YYNGEE. After removal of 4 bases from V and 6 bases from J, the junction contained 10 bases not matched to a gene. The CDR3 nucleotides are TGTGCCAGCAGCCCTAGTGTGCTAGCGGGAGGGGCCGGGGAGCTGTTTTTT. This gives the protein CASSPSVLAGGAGELFF.

The table lists this clonotype with many counts. The chain couples TRBV7-2 to TRBJ2-7; D remains ambiguous. Germline V gene lookup returns CDR1 SGHTA and CDR2 FQGNSA. The V and J ends lost 1 base and 3 bases respectively, with 7 bases between them. The CDR3 length is 13 residues. The CDR3 reads CASSLDFFYEQYF. In nucleotides, the CDR3 is TGTGCCAGCAGCTTAGACTTTTTCTACGAGCAGTACTTC.

This sequence joins TRBV6-2 or TRBV6-3 and TRBJ2-7; D not resolved. The germline V gene encodes CDR1 MNHEY and CDR2 SVGEGT. This CDR3 has 13 residues. V lost 2 bases and J lost 4, with 9 bases in between. This CDR3 is CASSYPESYEQYF. The DNA of the CDR3 is TGTGCCAGCAGTTACCCCGAAAGTTACGAGCAGTACTTC.

The chain links TRBV5-1 to TRBJ2-7; D remains ambiguous. V lost 4 bases to trimming and J lost 1 base, with 12 bases between them. Germline V gives CDR1 SGHRS, CDR2 YFSETQ. The CDR3 contains 14 residues. As DNA, the CDR3 is TGCGCCAGCAGCATCAACAGCTTTTCCTACGAGCAGTACTTC. It yields the protein CASSINSFSYEQYF.